This T cell receptor (beta chain) was captured in a study of control samples from healthy donors and cancer patients. The CDR3 is 16 amino acids. Clones were read by immunoSEQ multiplex PCR, and TCRdb kept only the in-frame ones, dropping some. The table shows some 130,000 clones, with roughly 90% occurring only once. This clonotype was obtained from a woman aged 45-65 years in good health. The rearrangement joins TRBV12-2 to TRBJ2-1; TRBD2, as called in the table, went unchecked against the DNA. TRBV12-2 is given as a pseudogene. The sequencing input was blood. The CDR3 nucleotides read TGTGCAAGTCGCTTAGAGGGGGGACTAGAATACAATGAGCAGTTCTTC. Protein sequence: CASRLEGGLEYNEQFF.